The next 32 T cell receptor beta chains were all read from a single sample in a study of blood T cell repertoires in COVID-19. The table came from immunoSEQ multiplex PCR; TCRdb's copy has only in-frame clones and leaves some out. The sample consists of hundreds of thousands of clones, 70% to 75% of them appearing once. Sequenced input: peripheral blood. These receptors were obtained from an elderly woman with acute or convalescent COVID-19.

The table lists this clone with many counts. The chain links TRBV6-1 to TRBJ1-2; D may be TRBD1 (6 bases). CDR1 and CDR2 (germline): MNHNS, SASEGT. The CDR3 sequence is 17 residues long. V was clipped by 0 bases and J by 0 bases, with 14 bases between them. CDR3 sequence reads: CASSEAGRGATNYGYTF. DNA of the CDR3: TGTGCCAGCAGTGAAGCGGGGCGGGGGGCAACTAACTATGGCTACACCTTC.

Only one count was recorded for this clone. The rearrangement links TRBV27 to TRBJ1-6, with 11 bases aligning to TRBD1. V lost 5 bases and J lost 4; bases outside the gene matches: 4. Germline assignment: CDR1 MNHEY and CDR2 SMNVEV (reference sequence). CDR3 length equals 16 residues. The CDR3 reads CASSARDRGYNSPLHF. The CDR3, as DNA: TGTGCCAGCAGTGCCCGGGACAGGGGGTATAATTCACCCCTCCACTTT.

The chain employs TRBV9 and TRBJ2-2; 14 nucleotides match TRBD2. This CDR3 is built from 18 residues. CDR1 and CDR2 (germline): SGDLS, YYNGEE. V shed 0 bases and J 2 bases; nucleotides not matched to a gene: 3. The CDR3 loop is CASSVGLAGGPNTGELFF. DNA for the CDR3: TGTGCCAGCAGCGTAGGACTAGCGGGAGGGCCTAACACCGGGGAGCTGTTTTTT.

This chain links TRBV6-5 with TRBJ1-1; TRBD1 agrees at 7 bases. The junction had 7 bases not matched to a gene; V was cut back by 4 bases and J by 2 bases. Germline V gene data show CDR1 as MNHEY and CDR2 as SVGAGI. The CDR3 loop spans 15 amino acids. The DNA of the CDR3 is TGTGCCAGCAGTTTTCTAGGGGGCGGAAACACTGAAGCTTTCTTT. This translates into CASSFLGGGNTEAFF.

V gene TRBV2 combines with J gene TRBJ1-6; 10 bases line up with TRBD1. The germline CDR1 and CDR2 sequences are SNHLY and FYNNEI. The CDR3 is 15 residues long. V was pared by 7 bases and J by 6 bases, with 6 bases of the junction left unmatched. The CDR3 DNA reads as TGTGCCAGCAAGGACAGGGGGGTTCTTAATTCACCCCTCCACTTT. This encodes CASKDRGVLNSPLHF.

The gene calls are TRBV10-3 and TRBJ1-3; D ambiguous. V dropped 4 bases and J dropped 0 bases, with 10 bases sitting between them. The CDR3 is 15 amino acids. Germline assignment: CDR1 ENHRY and CDR2 SYGVKD. The CDR3 here is CAISAYLSSGNTIYF. CDR3 DNA: TGTGCCATCAGTGCCTACCTAAGCTCTGGAAACACCATATATTTT.

The rearrangement uses TRBV19 and TRBJ2-2, with D possibly TRBD1 on 5 matching bases. Germline CDR1 is LNHDA and CDR2 is SQIVND (reference sequence). The V gene lost 3 bases and the J gene lost 0 bases, with 11 bases spanning the gap. The CDR3 has 16 amino acids. CDR3 sequence: CASSMPRATNTGELFF. As DNA, the CDR3 is TGTGCCAGTAGTATGCCCAGGGCGACGAACACCGGGGAGCTGTTTTTT.

This clone was detected once. The J gene is TRBJ1-5, the V gene TRBV19; 11 bases align to TRBD1. Germline trimming cut 1 base from V and 2 bases from J; bases unmatched to any gene: 1. The germline gives CDR1 LNHDA, CDR2 SQIVND (reference sequence). The CDR3 is made up of 16 amino acids. The DNA for the CDR3 is TGTGCCAGTAGTATAGGGACAGGGGGCGGCAATCAGCCCCAGCATTTT. This codes for CASSIGTGGGNQPQHF.

The rearrangement links TRBV7-6 to TRBJ2-6; TRBD1 matches 8 bases. The CDR3 is 17 residues long. The J segment lost 2 bases and the V segment lost 1 base, leaving 4 bases of the junction unmatched. Germline assignment: CDR1 SGHVS and CDR2 FNYEAQ. The CDR3 DNA reads as TGTGCCAGCAGCTTAGAACAGGGGGGCGCTGGGGCCAACGTCCTGACTTTC. Translated: CASSLEQGGAGANVLTF.

This sequence joins TRBV6-5 and TRBJ1-6; 10 bases agree with TRBD1. This CDR3 contains 16 residues. The germline CDR1 and CDR2 sequences are MNHEY and SVGAGI. Unmatched junction bases numbered 8, after V lost 4 bases and J lost 8 bases. The CDR3 protein is CASSSSDGTGDSPLHF. DNA for the CDR3: TGTGCCAGCAGTTCTTCTGATGGGACAGGGGATTCACCCCTCCACTTT.

V usage is TRBV11-2 and J usage is TRBJ2-3, with 9 bases aligning to TRBD2. V shed 5 bases and J 6 bases; nucleotides not matched to a gene: 6. Germline CDR1 is SGHAT and CDR2 is FQNNGV. The CDR3 extends over 14 amino acids. CDR3 sequence: CASSPGTSSDTQYF. CDR3 DNA sequence: TGTGCCAGCAGCCCTGGGACTAGCAGTGATACGCAGTATTTT.

V is TRBV29-1 and J is TRBJ2-2, with 11 bases that match TRBD1. CDR3 length: 14 residues. V lost 7 bases and J lost 0; bases outside the gene matches: 1. Germline loops: CDR1 SQVTM, CDR2 ANQGSEA. CDR3 nucleotide sequence: TGCAGCGGGGGACAGGGGGCGAACACCGGGGAGCTGTTTTTT. Amino acid sequence: CSGGQGANTGELFF.

A single count supports this clone. In DNA form, the CDR3 reads TGTGCCAGCAGCCTGGCCAGGGGGCGCCTGAAATATAACACCGGGGAGCTGTTTTTT. This sequence encodes CASSLARGRLKYNTGELFF. The V gene is TRBV28, the J gene TRBJ2-2; 8 bases line up with TRBD1. CDR1 and CDR2 from the germline V gene are MDHEN and SYDVKM. V was clipped by 6 bases and J by 2 bases; unmatched bases: 17. This CDR3 region has 19 residues.

The chain employs TRBV3-1 (or the pseudogene TRBV3-2) and TRBJ2-6, with 9 bases identical to TRBD2. The V segment lost 4 bases and the J segment 0 bases; nucleotides outside the gene matches: 7. The CDR3 contains 18 residues. Per the germline V gene, CDR1 is LGHDT and CDR2 is YNNKEL (reference sequence). The CDR3 sequence: CASSRRLADYSGANVLTF. Here the CDR3 DNA reads TGTGCCAGCAGCCGGAGACTAGCGGACTACTCTGGGGCCAACGTCCTGACTTTC.

The chain couples TRBV18 to TRBJ2-5, with D perhaps TRBD1 (6 bases). V shed 1 base and J shed 4 bases, with 16 bases lying between them. The CDR3 extends over 16 amino acids. The germline CDR1 and CDR2 sequences are KGHSH and LQKENI. This CDR3 is CASSPRAQSGVETQYF. In DNA form, the CDR3 reads TGTGCCAGCTCACCACGTGCCCAATCAGGGGTAGAGACCCAGTACTTC. Complete variable domain (other parts from reference TRBV18 and TRBJ2-5): NAGVMQNPRHLVRRRGQEARLRCSPMKGHSHVYWYRQLPEEGLKFMVYLQKENIIDESGMPKERFSAEFPKEGPSILRIQQVVRGDSAAYFCASSPRAQSGVETQYFGPGTRLLVL.

V gene TRBV18 combines with J gene TRBJ2-1; unclear D gene. The ends were cut back, 3 bases at V and 2 bases at J, with 5 bases in the middle. Germline CDR1 KGHSH, CDR2 LQKENI. The CDR3 loop spans 13 amino acids. The CDR3 here is CASSPTTYNEQFF. As DNA, the CDR3 is TGTGCCAGCTCACCCACAACCTACAATGAGCAGTTCTTC.

This chain joins TRBV10-1 and TRBJ1-5; 9 bases agree with TRBD1. CDR3 length: 21 residues. Germline assignment: CDR1 WNHNN and CDR2 SYGVQD (reference sequence). V gave up 1 base and J gave up 5 bases; unmatched junction bases: 21. The CDR3, as DNA: TGCGCCAGCAGTGAGTATCAAATTGGGGACAGGGATGTCTCGGGGGATCAGCCCCAGCATTTT. Its protein is CASSEYQIGDRDVSGDQPQHF.

The CDR3 DNA reads TGTGCCAGCAGCCCATGGACAGGGTCGAACACTGAAGCTTTCTTT. The encoded protein is CASSPWTGSNTEAFF. V is TRBV9 and J is TRBJ1-1, with TRBD1 matching over 8 bases. Losses at the gene ends were 4 bases for V and 1 base for J; bases not matched to a gene: 6. Per the germline V gene, CDR1 is SGDLS and CDR2 is YYNGEE. The CDR3 runs to 15 residues.

V is TRBV27 and J is TRBJ2-2; a possible D gene is TRBD2 (6 bases). The V end was cut by 1 base, the J end by 4 bases, with 16 bases between. This CDR3 is 17 amino acids long. Germline V CDR1 and CDR2: MNHEY, SMNVEV (reference sequence). The CDR3 sequence: CASSLWTLGGSTGELFF. CDR3 nucleotide sequence: TGTGCCAGCAGTTTATGGACCCTCGGGGGTAGCACCGGGGAGCTGTTTTTT.

This chain links TRBV5-1 with TRBJ2-7; tentatively, D is TRBD2 (6 bases). The CDR3 totals 17 residues. Germline-derived CDR1 and CDR2 are SGHRS and YFSETQ. V lost 5 bases, J lost 0 bases, and 21 bases lay in between. The CDR3 sequence is CASRRGWDLRSSYEQYF. The CDR3 DNA is TGCGCCAGCAGGCGGGGATGGGACTTGAGAAGCTCCTACGAGCAGTACTTC.

The chain joins TRBV12-5 to TRBJ1-5; TRBD1 agrees at 10 bases. The CDR3 length is 16 residues. Losses at the gene ends were 5 bases for V and 0 bases for J; bases not matched to a gene: 4. In germline, CDR1 is LGHNT, CDR2 FRNRAP. For the CDR3, the DNA is TGTGCTAGTGGTCTGGGACAGGGGTATAGCAATCAGCCCCAGCATTTT. Translating gives CASGLGQGYSNQPQHF.

V and J are TRBV7-9 and TRBJ2-7, with D possibly matching TRBD1 (6 bases). The CDR3 length is 13 residues. Trimming removed 5 bases at V and 6 bases at J, with 14 bases between. Germline V gene data show CDR1 as SEHNR and CDR2 as FQNEAQ (reference sequence). For the CDR3, the DNA is TGTGCCAGCAGCCCACAGGGTACTAGCGAGCAGTACTTC. Encoded protein: CASSPQGTSEQYF. The full variable domain, its missing parts supplied by reference TRBV7-9 and TRBJ2-7, is DTGVSQNPRHKITKRGQNVTFRCDPISEHNRLYWYRQTLGQGPEFLTYFQNEAQLEKSRLLSDRFSAERPKGSFSTLEIQRTEQGDSAMYLCASSPQGTSEQYFGPGTRLTVT.

The chain joins TRBV2 to TRBJ2-1; 8 bases are shared with TRBD2. The CDR3 is 14 residues long. Looked up from germline, CDR1 is SNHLY and CDR2 is FYNNEI. The junction had 4 bases not matched to a gene; V was cut back by 2 bases and J by 7 bases. The CDR3 reads CASSEQGTRNEQFF. CDR3 nucleotides: TGTGCCAGCAGTGAACAGGGGACTAGGAATGAGCAGTTCTTC.

V is TRBV6-5 and J is TRBJ2-2, with 9 nucleotides matching TRBD2. The ends lost 0 bases at V and 6 bases at J; junction bases unmatched: 5. The CDR3 spans 16 residues. The V gene's germline CDR1 is MNHEY and CDR2 SVGAGI. CDR3 region: CASSYSGTSTAGELFF. DNA for the CDR3: TGTGCCAGCAGTTACTCGGGGACTAGCACGGCCGGGGAGCTGTTTTTT.

The CDR3 region is CASSHIPGYRLEQYF. CDR3 DNA: TGCGCCAGCAGTCACATCCCAGGGTACCGTCTCGAGCAGTACTTC. The J gene is TRBJ2-7, the V gene TRBV23-1; D is possibly TRBD1 (5 bases). TRBV23-1 is classed as an ORF, of uncertain function. Trimming took off 3 bases at V and 6 bases at J, with 18 bases between the two ends. The CDR3 spans 15 residues.

This clone was detected a few times. V gene TRBV2 combines with J gene TRBJ1-2; the D is unclear. The V end was cut by 6 bases, the J end by 7 bases, with 12 bases between. Germline V gene data show CDR1 as SNHLY and CDR2 as FYNNEI. CDR3 length: 12 amino acids. CDR3 residues: CASRGLPIGYTF. The CDR3 DNA reads as TGTGCCAGCAGGGGCTTGCCTATTGGCTACACCTTC.

The count of this clone is one. The chain's CDR3 is CASSLASSGANVLTF. CDR3 bases: TGTGCCAGCAGCTTGGCTAGTTCTGGGGCCAACGTCCTGACTTTC. V usage is TRBV5-5 and J usage is TRBJ2-6; no clear D. V was pared by 0 bases and J by 1 base, with 5 bases between. The CDR3 runs to 15 residues. Germline lookup yields CDR1 SGHKS and CDR2 YYEKEE (reference sequence).

V gene TRBV3-1 (or the pseudogene TRBV3-2) combines with J gene TRBJ1-1; TRBD1 might be the D (5 bases). Germline values: CDR1 LGHDT, CDR2 YNNKEL (reference sequence). V gave up 4 bases and J gave up 4 bases, with 19 bases separating them. The CDR3 is made up of 16 amino acids. Here the CDR3 reads CASSPFLGQTITEAFF. The CDR3 coding sequence is TGTGCCAGCAGCCCGTTTCTGGGGCAGACGATCACTGAAGCTTTCTTT.

The chain recombines TRBV1 with TRBJ2-7; TRBD1 is the table's D call, not checked against the DNA. TRBV1 is an annotated pseudogene. This CDR3 spans 14 amino acids. The CDR3 DNA is TGCACCAGCAGCCAAGATTTGGGACAGTACGAGCAGTACTTC. Protein sequence: CTSSQDLGQYEQYF.

This clone has at least ten counts. This chain joins TRBV19 and TRBJ1-2; maybe TRBD1 (5 bases). The V gene lost 8 bases and the J gene lost 5 bases, with 9 bases spanning the gap. The germline gives CDR1 LNHDA, CDR2 SQIVND (reference sequence). This CDR3 is built from 11 residues. The CDR3 sequence: CASSGWYGYTF. CDR3 sequence (DNA): TGTGCCAGTTCAGGGTGGTATGGCTACACCTTC. Looking up the rest from reference TRBV19 and TRBJ1-2 gives the full variable domain: DGGITQSPKYLFRKEGQNVTLSCEQNLNHDAMYWYRQDPGQGLRLIYYSQIVNDFQKGDIAEGYSVSREKKESFPLTVTSAQKNPTAFYLCASSGWYGYTFGSGTRLTVV.

J is TRBJ1-5 and V is TRBV19, with TRBD1 identical over 9 bases. The CDR3 runs 16 residues. J was trimmed by 7 bases and V by 6 bases; bases with no gene match: 13. CDR1 and CDR2 (germline): LNHDA, SQIVND (reference sequence). The CDR3 here is CASSSWDRVTRQPQHF. The CDR3 coding sequence is TGTGCCAGTAGCAGCTGGGACAGGGTTACAAGGCAGCCCCAGCATTTT.

As for this clone: Distinct nucleotide sequences in the sample also encode this CDR3. The rearrangement joins TRBV3-1 (or the pseudogene TRBV3-2) to TRBJ1-1; D remains ambiguous. CDR3 length equals 14 residues. The ends were cut back, 1 base at V and 0 bases at J, with 6 bases in the middle. Germline-derived CDR1 and CDR2 are LGHDT and YNNKEL (reference sequence). The CDR3 spells CASSQGHLNTEAFF. For the CDR3, the DNA is TGTGCCAGCAGCCAAGGTCACTTGAACACTGAAGCTTTCTTT.